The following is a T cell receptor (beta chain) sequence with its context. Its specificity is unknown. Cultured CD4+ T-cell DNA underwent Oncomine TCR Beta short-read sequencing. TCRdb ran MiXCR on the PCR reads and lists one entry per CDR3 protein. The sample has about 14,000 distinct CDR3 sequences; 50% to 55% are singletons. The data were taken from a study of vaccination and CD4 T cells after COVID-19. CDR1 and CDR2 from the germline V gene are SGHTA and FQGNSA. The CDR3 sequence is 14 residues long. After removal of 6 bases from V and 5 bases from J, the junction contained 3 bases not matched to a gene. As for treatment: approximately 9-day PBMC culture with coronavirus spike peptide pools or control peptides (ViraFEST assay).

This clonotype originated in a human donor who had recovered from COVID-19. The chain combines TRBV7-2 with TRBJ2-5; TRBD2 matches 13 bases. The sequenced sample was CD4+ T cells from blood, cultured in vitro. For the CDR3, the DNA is TGTGCCAGCAGGCAGGGACTAGCGGGGGAGACCCAGTACTTC. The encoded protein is CASRQGLAGETQYF.